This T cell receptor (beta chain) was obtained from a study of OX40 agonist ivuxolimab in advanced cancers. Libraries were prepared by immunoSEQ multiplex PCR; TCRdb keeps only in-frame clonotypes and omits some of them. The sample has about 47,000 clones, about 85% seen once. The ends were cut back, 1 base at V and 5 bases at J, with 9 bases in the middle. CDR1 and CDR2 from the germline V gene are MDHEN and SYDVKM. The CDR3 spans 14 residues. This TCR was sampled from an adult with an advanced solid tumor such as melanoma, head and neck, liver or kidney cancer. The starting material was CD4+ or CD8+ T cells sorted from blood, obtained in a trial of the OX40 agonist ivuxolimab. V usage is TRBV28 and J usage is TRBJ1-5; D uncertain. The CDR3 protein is CASSLSFGDQPQHF. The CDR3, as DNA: TGTGCCAGCAGTTTATCCTTTGGGGATCAGCCCCAGCATTTT.